Listed below are T cell receptor beta chains from one sample, sequenced in a study of beta chain features in type 1 diabetes. Assay: immunoSEQ multiplex PCR; the TCRdb copy retains only in-frame clones and omits some. The data hold roughly 370,000 clones, with about 14% observed a single time. Sample: naive CD4+ T cells from blood. Receptor source: a man younger than 45 in good health. Each CDR3 is given with its conserved first and last residue. The D gene is left open where the match is weak. Only part of the rows carry a size: once, few, many, or a class if the clone is expanded.

size	V	J	D	length	CDR3	DNA
few	TRBV7-2	TRBJ2-7	TRBD1	15	CASRRDRGSYYEQYF	TGTGCCAGCAGACGAGACAGGGGCTCTTACTACGAGCAGTACTTC
.	TRBV7-2	TRBJ2-3	.	15	CASSLGTRKTDTQYF	TGTGCCAGCAGCTTAGGGACTCGCAAGACAGATACGCAGTATTTT
few	TRBV5-4	TRBJ1-2	.	13	CASSLVGDDGYTF	TGTGCCAGCAGCTTGGTAGGGGATGATGGCTACACCTTC
.	TRBV2	TRBJ2-5	.	11	CASKPTGTQYF	TGTGCCAGCAAACCAACGGGGACCCAGTACTTC
.	TRBV7-7	TRBJ2-4	.	12	CASSRYRDIQYF	TGTGCTAGCAGCCGGTATCGGGACATTCAGTACTTC
.	TRBV4-1	TRBJ2-5	.	15	CASSGGGQHKETQYF	TGCGCCAGCAGCGGAGGGGGACAACACAAAGAGACCCAGTACTTC
.	TRBV9	TRBJ1-3	.	15	CASRRGDNSGNTIYF	TGTGCCAGCAGGAGGGGGGACAACTCTGGAAACACCATATATTTT
.	TRBV25-1	TRBJ1-1	.	13	CASSSGLNTEAFF	TGTGCCAGCAGCTCGGGGCTGAACACTGAAGCTTTCTTT
.	TRBV19	TRBJ2-1	.	12	CASSIGLNEQFF	TGTGCCAGTAGTATTGGACTAAATGAGCAGTTCTTC
few	TRBV6-1	TRBJ2-3	.	16	CASSGRSDLSTDTQYF	TGTGCCAGCAGTGGCCGGAGCGACTTAAGCACAGATACGCAGTATTTT
few	TRBV20-1	TRBJ1-2	.	11	CSAGGSIGYTF	TGCAGTGCTGGTGGCAGTATCGGCTACACCTTC
.	TRBV30	TRBJ1-1	.	14	CAWSVRRGDTEAFF	TGTGCCTGGAGTGTACGCAGGGGCGACACTGAAGCTTTCTTT
few	TRBV30	TRBJ1-1	.	12	CAWGEDRLGAFF	TGTGCCTGGGGTGAAGACAGGTTGGGGGCTTTCTTT
few	TRBV9	TRBJ2-7	.	14	CASSVSTFSYEQYF	TGTGCCAGCAGCGTAAGCACCTTCTCCTACGAGCAGTACTTC
few	TRBV25-1	TRBJ2-1	TRBD2	11	CASRGRGEQFF	TGTGCCAGCAGAGGGCGGGGGGAGCAGTTCTTC
.	TRBV30	TRBJ1-2	.	14	CAWSVRWERYGYTF	TGTGCCTGGAGTGTACGGTGGGAGCGGTATGGCTACACCTTC
.	TRBV9	TRBJ2-1	.	14	CASTRWSSYNEQFF	TGTGCCAGCACCCGCTGGAGCTCCTACAATGAGCAGTTCTTC
many	TRBV30	TRBJ2-4	.	12	CAWSGFGNIQYF	TGTGCCTGGAGCGGCTTCGGGAACATTCAGTACTTC
.	TRBV6-6	TRBJ2-3	.	15	CASSKTWGGRDTQYF	TGTGCCAGCAGTAAGACCTGGGGGGGCCGGGATACGCAGTATTTT
.	TRBV18	TRBJ1-2	.	15	CASSPGAGVNYGYTF	TGTGCCAGCTCACCCGGTGCAGGGGTTAACTATGGCTACACCTTC
.	TRBV6-5	TRBJ2-1	TRBD2	14	CASSYRDYNNEQFF	TGTGCCAGCAGTTACAGGGACTACAACAATGAGCAGTTCTTC
.	TRBV4-3	TRBJ2-3	TRBD2	17	CASSSPGGLADTDTQYF	TGCGCCAGCAGCTCCCCTGGGGGACTAGCGGACACAGATACGCAGTATTTT
few	TRBV7-2	TRBJ2-4	.	13	CASSLGGTNIQYF	TGTGCCAGCAGCTTAGGGGGGACAAACATTCAGTACTTC
few	TRBV2	TRBJ2-1	.	13	CASPKQGGAEQFF	TGTGCCAGCCCGAAGCAGGGTGGAGCTGAGCAGTTCTTC
.	TRBV30	TRBJ1-3	.	14	CAWRGRLSGNTIYF	TGTGCCTGGAGGGGACGACTCTCTGGAAACACCATATATTTT
.	TRBV7-7	TRBJ2-7	TRBD1	13	CASSAGTGLEQYF	TGTGCCAGCAGCGCCGGGACAGGGCTCGAGCAGTACTTC
few	TRBV25-1	TRBJ2-3	.	12	CASSESAVVVYF	TGTGCCAGCAGTGAATCGGCCGTCGTCGTGTATTTT
few	TRBV29-1	TRBJ2-3	.	13	CSSRGRVTDTQYF	TGCAGCTCCCGGGGTCGGGTAACAGATACGCAGTATTTT
few	TRBV9	TRBJ2-3	.	15	CASSSRVGPTDTQYF	TGTGCCAGCAGCTCCAGAGTTGGGCCCACAGATACGCAGTATTTT
few	TRBV6-1	TRBJ1-5	.	11	CASSEEVPQHF	TGTGCCAGCAGTGAAGAGGTCCCCCAGCATTTT
few	TRBV9	TRBJ2-2	.	15	CASSVGHSVTGELFF	TGTGCCAGCAGCGTAGGTCACAGCGTCACCGGGGAGCTGTTTTTT
.	TRBV7-9	TRBJ1-2	.	16	CASSHPMGVANYGYTF	TGTGCCAGCAGCCATCCGATGGGGGTAGCCAACTATGGCTACACCTTC
few	TRBV6-1	TRBJ2-5	.	16	CASSELDSPLSETQYF	TGTGCCAGCAGTGAATTGGACAGTCCCTTGTCGGAGACCCAGTACTTC
.	TRBV2	TRBJ2-5	TRBD1	14	CASSRARGRETQYF	TGTGCCAGCAGCCGGGCCAGGGGGCGGGAGACCCAGTACTTC
once	TRBV9	TRBJ2-7	.	14	CASSVSTGNYEQYF	TGTGCCAGCAGCGTATCCACAGGCAACTACGAGCAGTACTTC
.	TRBV13	TRBJ2-1	TRBD2	20	CASSLDPGLAGGLSYNEQFF	TGTGCCAGCAGCTTAGACCCGGGACTAGCGGGGGGCCTCTCCTACAATGAGCAGTTCTTC
few	TRBV7-2	TRBJ2-3	TRBD2	15	CASSAGGAAADTQYF	TGTGCCAGCAGCGCCGGGGGGGCGGCTGCAGATACGCAGTATTTT